These T cell receptor beta chains were read from a single sample in a study of Graves' ophthalmopathy and Graves' hyperthyroidism. TCRdb reprocessed the multiplex PCR reads via MiXCR and lists one record per CDR3 protein. The sample gives 600,000 to 950,000 distinct CDR3 sequences, roughly 41% of which show up once; about 40% is in the top ten. Sequencing input: peripheral blood. The origin of the receptors is an adult man with Graves' ophthalmopathy. Both conserved end residues are part of each CDR3. D genes are given only for firm matches. Clone size, where shown, is once, few, many, or a class for clones that have expanded.

>TRBJ2-7|-|-|TRBV2|13
CASSRPSTYEQYF
TGTGCCAGCAGCCGGCCAAGTACCTACGAGCAGTACTTC
>TRBJ1-1|-|-|TRBV20-1|12
CSARVKDTEAFF
TGCAGTGCTAGAGTTAAGGACACTGAAGCTTTCTTT
>TRBJ2-2|-|-|TRBV7-9|13
CASSQDPPGELFF
TGTGCCAGCAGCCAAGATCCCCCGGGTGAGCTGTTTTTT
>TRBJ2-7|-|once|TRBV29-1|12
CSLRRNSYEQYF
TGCAGCTTACGACGGAACTCCTACGAGCAGTACTTC
>TRBJ2-2|-|many|TRBV29-1|14
CSVEVAGVTGELFF
TGCAGCGTTGAGGTGGCAGGCGTTACCGGGGAGCTGTTTTTT
>TRBJ2-2|-|-|TRBV2|15
CASRTTPANTGELLF
TGTGCCAGCAGAACGACACCCGCGAACACCGGGGAGCTGCTTTTT
>TRBJ1-1|-|-|TRBV29-1|11
CSVHMNTEAFF
TGCAGCGTACACATGAACACTGAAGCTTTCTTT
>TRBJ2-7|-|-|TRBV5-1|15
CASSLSSGVQYEQYF
TGCGCCAGCAGCTTGAGCTCAGGGGTGCAATACGAGCAGTACTTC
>TRBJ2-7|-|-|TRBV20-1|14
CSARDRGKLYEQYF
TGCAGTGCTAGAGATAGGGGAAAACTCTACGAGCAGTACTTC
>TRBJ1-2|-|-|TRBV5-6|13
CASSLRRGDGYTF
TGTGCCAGCAGCTTGAGGAGGGGAGATGGCTACACCTTC
>TRBJ1-6|-|-|TRBV5-5|15
CASSSPGRNNSPLHF
TGTGCCAGCAGCTCACCGGGACGTAATAATTCACCCCTCCACTTT
>TRBJ2-7|TRBD2|-|TRBV7-8|16
CASSPVSGGDSYEQHF
TGTGCCAGCAGCCCAGTTAGCGGGGGGGACTCTTACGAGCAGCACTTC
>TRBJ1-3|-|many|TRBV10-3|13
CAIAIRSGNTIYF
TGTGCCATCGCCATCCGCTCTGGAAACACCATATATTTT
>TRBJ2-3|-|few|TRBV7-9|15
CASSRSTTSTDTQYF
TGTGCCAGCAGCCGCAGCACGACTAGCACAGATACGCAGTATTTT
>TRBJ2-7|TRBD2|-|TRBV20-1|16
CSARAQLAGGLYEQYF
TGCAGTGCTAGAGCCCAACTAGCGGGGGGCCTCTACGAGCAGTACTTC
>TRBJ1-4|-|few|TRBV20-1|15
CSARDLGGSNEKLFF
TGCAGTGCTAGAGATTTGGGCGGAAGTAATGAAAAACTGTTTTTT
>TRBJ2-2|TRBD2|-|TRBV9|16
CASSVALAGGAGELFF
TGTGCCAGCAGCGTAGCGCTAGCGGGCGGGGCCGGGGAGCTGTTTTTT
>TRBJ1-2|-|-|TRBV7-9|13
CASSLDVVRGYTF
TGTGCCAGCAGCTTGGATGTGGTTCGTGGCTACACCTTC
>TRBJ1-2|-|-|TRBV6-5|15
CASSQDRPPNYGYTF
TGTGCCAGCAGTCAGGACCGTCCACCTAACTATGGCTACACCTTC
>TRBJ1-3|-|once|TRBV29-1|13
CSSFLSSGNTIYF
TGCAGCAGTTTCCTCAGCTCTGGAAACACCATATATTTT
>TRBJ2-7|-|-|TRBV12-3/TRBV12-4|13
CASSFSTAYEQYF
TGTGCCAGCAGTTTTTCCACGGCATACGAGCAGTACTTC
>TRBJ2-5|-|-|TRBV7-2|13
CASSLMDLKTQYF
TGTGCCAGCAGCTTAATGGACCTTAAGACCCAGTACTTC
>TRBJ1-6|-|many|TRBV2|14
CASSEAFNNSPLHF
TGTGCCAGCAGTGAAGCATTCAATAATTCACCCCTCCACTTT
>TRBJ1-4|-|-|TRBV7-9|17
CASSLTDNYGRVEKLFF
TGTGCCAGCAGCTTAACGGATAACTATGGCAGGGTTGAAAAACTGTTTTTT
>TRBJ2-7|-|many|TRBV29-1|12
CSVEIGGTEQYF
TGCAGCGTCGAGATTGGCGGGACCGAGCAGTACTTC
>TRBJ1-4|-|many|TRBV7-9|14
CASTDRQLNEKLFF
TGTGCCAGCACCGATCGGCAGCTAAATGAAAAACTGTTTTTT
>TRBJ1-1|-|-|TRBV28|11
CASRRIPEAFF
TGTGCCAGCAGACGCATTCCGGAAGCTTTCTTT
>TRBJ2-7|-|few|TRBV20-1|13
CSAKEKHFYEQYF
TGCAGTGCTAAAGAGAAACATTTTTACGAGCAGTACTTC
>TRBJ1-2|-|-|TRBV9|14
CASSLGTEFDGYTF
TGTGCCAGCAGTCTTGGGACCGAGTTTGATGGCTACACCTTC
>TRBJ2-2|TRBD2|-|TRBV7-9|15
CASSLVRLAGEELFF
TGTGCCAGCAGCTTAGTTCGCCTAGCGGGGGAGGAGCTGTTTTTT
>TRBJ2-6|-|-|TRBV11-2|17
CASSQEPGDSGANVLTF
TGTGCCAGCAGCCAAGAGCCGGGGGACTCTGGGGCCAACGTCCTGACTTTC
>TRBJ1-1|-|-|TRBV5-5|16
CASSLDSEVPNTEAFF
TGTGCCAGCAGCTTGGATAGTGAGGTTCCGAACACTGAAGCTTTCTTT
>TRBJ1-5|-|-|TRBV5-8|13
CASSQGTNQPQHF
TGTGCCAGCAGCCAGGGAACTAATCAGCCCCAGCATTTT
>TRBJ2-7|-|many|TRBV2|14
CASKETLARSEQYF
TGTGCCAGCAAAGAGACACTAGCAAGATCCGAGCAGTACTTC
>TRBJ1-5|TRBD1|-|TRBV12-3/TRBV12-4|17
CASSPTDRGPGDQPQHF
TGTGCCAGCAGTCCTACCGACAGGGGGCCGGGGGATCAGCCCCAGCATTTT
>TRBJ1-1|-|-|TRBV7-3|13
CASSSLGVTEAFF
TGTGCCAGCAGCTCCCTGGGGGTCACTGAAGCTTTCTTT
>TRBJ1-1|-|-|TRBV10-3|12
CAISDRYAEAFF
TGTGCCATCAGTGACCGGTACGCTGAAGCTTTCTTT
>TRBJ1-1|-|few|TRBV20-1|14
CSASPQGQNTEAFF
TGCAGTGCTTCCCCCCAGGGGCAGAACACTGAAGCTTTCTTT
>TRBJ1-1|-|-|TRBV7-3|15
CASSLSAGYQTEAFF
TGTGCCAGCAGCTTATCAGCAGGGTATCAAACTGAAGCTTTCTTT
>TRBJ1-2|-|many|TRBV10-3|13
CATGSRENYGYTF
TGTGCCACCGGGAGCAGAGAAAACTATGGCTACACCTTC
>TRBJ2-5|TRBD2|few|TRBV20-1|15
CSALTSGGAQETQYF
TGCAGTGCCCTGACTAGCGGGGGTGCACAAGAGACCCAGTACTTC
>TRBJ2-7|-|-|TRBV7-9|13
CASSYRSPEEQYF
TGTGCCAGCAGCTATCGATCCCCGGAGGAGCAGTACTTC
>TRBJ2-7|TRBD1|-|TRBV5-1|15
CASSYSGQGYHEQYF
TGCGCCAGCAGCTATTCAGGACAGGGGTACCACGAGCAGTACTTC
>TRBJ1-2|-|many|TRBV2|12
CASSTGLYGYTF
TGTGCCAGCAGTACAGGGCTCTATGGCTACACCTTC
>TRBJ1-2|-|many|TRBV29-1|14
CSAPAGEFRYGYTF
TGCAGCGCCCCGGCGGGGGAGTTTCGCTATGGCTACACCTTC
>TRBJ1-6|-|many|TRBV15|14
CATSQDSGDPPLHF
TGTGCCACCAGCCAAGACTCAGGGGATCCACCCCTCCACTTT
>TRBJ1-5|-|-|TRBV5-6|13
CASSQGPGQPQHF
TGTGCCAGCAGCCAAGGACCGGGACAGCCCCAGCATTTT
>TRBJ1-1|-|-|TRBV10-3|14
CASSQSIRGTEAFF
TGTGCCAGCAGCCAATCAATACGAGGGACTGAAGCTTTCTTT